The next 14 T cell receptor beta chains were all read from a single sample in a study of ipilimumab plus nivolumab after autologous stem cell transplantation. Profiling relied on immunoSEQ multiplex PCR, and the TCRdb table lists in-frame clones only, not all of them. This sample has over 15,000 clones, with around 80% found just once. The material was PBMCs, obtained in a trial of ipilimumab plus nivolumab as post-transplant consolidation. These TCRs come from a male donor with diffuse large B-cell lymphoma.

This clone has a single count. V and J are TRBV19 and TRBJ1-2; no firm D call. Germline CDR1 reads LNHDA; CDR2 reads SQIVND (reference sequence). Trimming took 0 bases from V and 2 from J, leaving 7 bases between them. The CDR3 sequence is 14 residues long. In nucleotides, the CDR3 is TGTGCCAGTAGTATAGAATCCGTGAACTATGGCTACACCTTC. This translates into CASSIESVNYGYTF.

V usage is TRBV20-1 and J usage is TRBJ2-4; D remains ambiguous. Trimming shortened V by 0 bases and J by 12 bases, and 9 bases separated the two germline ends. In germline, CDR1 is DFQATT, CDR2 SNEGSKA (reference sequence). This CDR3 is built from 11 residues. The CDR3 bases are TGCAGTGCTAGAGATGGCCTTAGTCAGTACTTC. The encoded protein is CSARDGLSQYF.

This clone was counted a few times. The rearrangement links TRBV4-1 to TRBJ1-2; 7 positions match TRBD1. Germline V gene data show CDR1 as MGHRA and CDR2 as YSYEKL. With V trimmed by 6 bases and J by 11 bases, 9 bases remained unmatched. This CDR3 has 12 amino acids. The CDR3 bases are TGCGCCAGCAGGTCAGGGGGGGCGAGATACACCTTC. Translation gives CASRSGGARYTF.

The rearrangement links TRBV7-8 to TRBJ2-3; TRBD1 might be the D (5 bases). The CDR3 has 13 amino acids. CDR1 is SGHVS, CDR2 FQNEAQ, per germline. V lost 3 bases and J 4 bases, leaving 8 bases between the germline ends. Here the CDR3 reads CASSLDISDTQYF. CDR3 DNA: TGTGCCAGCAGCTTGGACATTTCAGATACGCAGTATTTT.

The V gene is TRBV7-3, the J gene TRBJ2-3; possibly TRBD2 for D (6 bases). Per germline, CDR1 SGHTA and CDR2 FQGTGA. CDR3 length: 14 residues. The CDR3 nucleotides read TGTTCAAGCTCGGAGGGAGTGGGCACAGATACGCAGTATTTT. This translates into CSSSEGVGTDTQYF.

The CDR3 region has the DNA TGTGCCAGCAGCCCCGTTGGAGGGAGGGCTGGAAATGAGCAGTTCTTC. Protein product: CASSPVGGRAGNEQFF. The chain carries TRBV7-3 and TRBJ2-1; 7 nucleotides align to TRBD2. CDR1 SGHTA and CDR2 FQGTGA come from the germline V gene. The V gene end was trimmed by 5 bases and the J gene end by 7 bases; junction bases not matched to a gene: 14. The CDR3 contains 16 residues.

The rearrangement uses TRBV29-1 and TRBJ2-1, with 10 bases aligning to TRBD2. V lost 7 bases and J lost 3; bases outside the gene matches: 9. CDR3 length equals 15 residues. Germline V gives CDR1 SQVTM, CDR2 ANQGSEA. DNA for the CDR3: TGCAGCGCCGTACCTAGCGGGAGAGACTACAATGAGCAGTTCTTC. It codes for CSAVPSGRDYNEQFF.

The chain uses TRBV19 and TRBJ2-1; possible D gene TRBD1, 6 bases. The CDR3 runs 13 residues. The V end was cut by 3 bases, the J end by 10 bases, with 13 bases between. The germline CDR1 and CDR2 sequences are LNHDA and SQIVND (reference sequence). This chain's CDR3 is CASSIGPRGEQFF. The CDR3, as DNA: TGTGCCAGTAGTATTGGCCCCAGGGGAGAGCAGTTCTTC.

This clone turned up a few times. The CDR3 DNA sequence: TGTGCCAGCAGTTCGGGACAGGGAAATTCACCCCTCCACTTT. This codes for CASSSGQGNSPLHF. The chain recombines TRBV27 with TRBJ1-6, with 9 bases matching TRBD1. The CDR3 covers 14 residues. Germline CDR1 and CDR2: MNHEY and SMNVEV (reference sequence). The V segment lost 4 bases and the J segment 7 bases; nucleotides outside the gene matches: 2.

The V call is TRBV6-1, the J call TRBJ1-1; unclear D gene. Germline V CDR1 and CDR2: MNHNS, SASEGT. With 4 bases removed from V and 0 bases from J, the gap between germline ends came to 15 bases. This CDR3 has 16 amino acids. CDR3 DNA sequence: TGTGCCAGCAGTGGGTTGATACGTGGGGTGAACACTGAAGCTTTCTTT. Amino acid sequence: CASSGLIRGVNTEAFF.

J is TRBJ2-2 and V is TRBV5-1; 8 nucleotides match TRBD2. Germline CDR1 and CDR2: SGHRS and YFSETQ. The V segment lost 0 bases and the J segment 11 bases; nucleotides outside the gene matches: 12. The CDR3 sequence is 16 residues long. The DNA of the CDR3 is TGCGCCAGCAGCTTGGAAGCTACTAGCGGTCCTATAGAGCTGTTTTTT. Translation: CASSLEATSGPIELFF.

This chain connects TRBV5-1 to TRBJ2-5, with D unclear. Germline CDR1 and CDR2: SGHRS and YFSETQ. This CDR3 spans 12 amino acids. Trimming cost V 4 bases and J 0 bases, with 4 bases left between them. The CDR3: CASSPDQETQYF. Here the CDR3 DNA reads TGCGCCAGCAGCCCGGACCAAGAGACCCAGTACTTC.

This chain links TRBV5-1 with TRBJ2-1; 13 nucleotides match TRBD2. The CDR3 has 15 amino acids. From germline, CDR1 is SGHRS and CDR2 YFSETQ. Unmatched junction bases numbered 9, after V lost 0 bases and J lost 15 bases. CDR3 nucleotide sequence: TGCGCCAGCAGCTTGGAGGGGACTAGCGGGGCCCGGGGGTTCTTC. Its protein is CASSLEGTSGARGFF.

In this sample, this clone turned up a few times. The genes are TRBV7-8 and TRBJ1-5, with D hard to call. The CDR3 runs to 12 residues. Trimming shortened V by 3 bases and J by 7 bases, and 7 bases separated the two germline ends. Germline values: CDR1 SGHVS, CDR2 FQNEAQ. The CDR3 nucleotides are TGTGCCAGCAGCTTTGGTCCGCAGCCCCAGCATTTT. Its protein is CASSFGPQPQHF. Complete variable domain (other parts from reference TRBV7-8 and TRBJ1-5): GAGVSQSPRYKVAKRGQDVALRCDPISGHVSLFWYQQALGQGPEFLTYFQNEAQLDKSGLPSDRFFAERPEGSVSTLKIQRTQQEDSAVYLCASSFGPQPQHFGDGTRLSIL.